The rows below give T cell receptor beta chains drawn from one sample of a study of CD8 T cells in ankylosing spondylitis. MiXCR was run by TCRdb on the 5' RACE reads, yielding one entry per CDR3 protein. The table includes 670,000 or so distinct CDR3 sequences, about 20% detected once. The specimen sequenced was blood, either unsorted or a sorted T cell fraction (not recorded which). Receptors originate from a male donor with ankylosing spondylitis. The CDR3 runs from the conserved cysteine through the conserved F or W. D genes are given only for firm matches. A clone size is listed for some rows: how often the clone was seen (once, few, many), or a class if it is expanded.

CDR3 protein,CDR3 DNA,J gene,V gene,clone size,D gene
CASSLDAARSPLHF,TGTGCCAGCAGCCTGGACGCGGCGCGTTCACCCCTCCACTTT,TRBJ1-6,TRBV2,few,.
CASSTLGVRSVYEQYF,TGTGCCAGCTCAACCCTGGGAGTCAGGTCGGTCTACGAGCAGTACTTC,TRBJ2-7,TRBV18,.,.
CSGVRATEPNGYTF,TGCAGCGGAGTGAGGGCGACGGAACCAAATGGCTACACCTTC,TRBJ1-2,TRBV29-1,.,.
CASSGTNGQPQHF,TGTGCCAGCAGTGGTACAAATGGTCAGCCCCAGCATTTT,TRBJ1-5,TRBV6-1,.,.
CSARLTGANYGYTF,TGCAGTGCTAGGCTGACAGGAGCTAACTATGGCTACACCTTC,TRBJ1-2,TRBV20-1,.,.
CASSLRPGGAKNIQYF,TGTGCCAGCAGTTTACGGCCAGGGGGTGCCAAAAACATTCAGTACTTC,TRBJ2-4,TRBV12-3/TRBV12-4,.,TRBD1
CASSEGPVGEQYF,TGTGCCAGCAGCGAGGGCCCGGTCGGCGAGCAGTACTTC,TRBJ2-7,TRBV2,.,.
CASSLQTTRGSTDTQYF,TGCGCCAGCAGCTTGCAGACCACTAGAGGTAGCACAGATACGCAGTATTTT,TRBJ2-3,TRBV5-1,few,.
CAWSFGIDTSEQYF,TGTGCCTGGAGTTTTGGAATAGACACGTCCGAGCAGTACTTC,TRBJ2-7,TRBV30,.,.
CSARDGGAAGNTIYF,TGCAGTGCTAGAGATGGGGGTGCGGCTGGAAACACCATATATTTT,TRBJ1-3,TRBV20-1,.,.
CASSYTTSYEQYF,TGTGCCAGCAGTTATACGACTAGCTACGAGCAGTACTTC,TRBJ2-7,TRBV6-2/TRBV6-3,.,.
CASSLGTGRRETQYF,TGTGCCAGCAGTTTAGGGACAGGGAGAAGAGAGACCCAGTACTTC,TRBJ2-5,TRBV12-3/TRBV12-4,many,TRBD1
CATSDLKGTQPQHF,TGTGCCACCAGTGATTTGAAGGGTACTCAGCCCCAGCATTTT,TRBJ1-5,TRBV24-1,.,.
CASSLASGSPSTDTQYF,TGCGCCAGCAGCTTGGCCTCCGGCAGCCCGAGCACAGATACGCAGTATTTT,TRBJ2-3,TRBV5-1,.,.
CSARVGGSANTGELFF,TGCAGTGCTAGAGTAGGAGGATCCGCGAACACCGGGGAGCTGTTTTTT,TRBJ2-2,TRBV20-1,.,.
CASSHGTSGVIVYEQYF,TGTGCCAGCAGCCATGGGACTAGCGGGGTCATAGTCTACGAGCAGTACTTC,TRBJ2-7,TRBV5-8,.,TRBD2
CASSFGAPLEYF,TGTGCCAGCAGTTTCGGGGCCCCCCTGGAGTATTTT,TRBJ2-3,TRBV12-3/TRBV12-4,.,.
CATSDLGQLDNEQFF,TGTGCCACCAGTGATTTGGGGCAGTTGGACAATGAGCAGTTCTTC,TRBJ2-1,TRBV24-1,few,.
CASSFFQGDEQFF,TGTGCCAGCAGTTTTTTCCAGGGGGACGAGCAGTTCTTC,TRBJ2-1,TRBV27,.,TRBD1
CASSGGGPAGTQYF,TGTGCCAGCAGCGGGGGAGGCCCCGCGGGTACGCAGTATTTT,TRBJ2-3,TRBV28,few,.
CASSGGQQPDGYTF,TGTGCCAGCAGTGGTGGACAACAGCCCGATGGCTACACCTTC,TRBJ1-2,TRBV28,.,.
CASRIQVRNTEAFF,TGTGCCTCCCGAATCCAGGTCCGGAACACTGAAGCTTTCTTT,TRBJ1-1,TRBV10-3,few,.
CASSQELAKNIQYF,TGTGCCAGCAGCCAGGAATTAGCCAAAAACATTCAGTACTTC,TRBJ2-4,TRBV3-1,few,.
CASSLDRAGNQPQHF,TGTGCCAGCAGTCTCGACAGGGCGGGCAATCAGCCCCAGCATTTT,TRBJ1-5,TRBV12-3/TRBV12-4,.,TRBD1
CASSPGTGFDEQFF,TGTGCCAGCTCACCGGGGACAGGGTTCGATGAGCAGTTCTTC,TRBJ2-1,TRBV18,few,TRBD1
CATAPLDYGYTF,TGTGCCACCGCCCCCCTTGACTATGGCTACACCTTC,TRBJ1-2,TRBV30,few,.
CASSVGGGFNYGYTF,TGTGCCAGCAGCGTAGGGGGCGGTTTTAACTATGGCTACACCTTC,TRBJ1-2,TRBV9,.,.
CASSSLTGSNQPQHF,TGTGCCAGCAGCTCACTTACAGGGAGCAATCAGCCCCAGCATTTT,TRBJ1-5,TRBV11-2,.,.
CASSLYATYEQYF,TGTGCCAGCAGCTTATACGCCACCTACGAGCAGTACTTC,TRBJ2-7,TRBV7-2,few,.